The 5 T cell receptor beta chains listed next were all sequenced from one sample in a study of metastatic and nonmetastatic thyroid tumors (dated by TCRdb to 2020 to 2021). Library preparation employed PCR. The sample was run on an Illumina HiSeq 4000. Using fastp at Q25 and MiXCR, TCRdb reprocessed the public reads and kept productive beta chains. This sample is represented by thousands of clones; roughly 28% of them were singletons. The ten largest make up 25% to 30% of the sample. No treatment had been received by any patient before thyroid surgery. The specimen was adjacent normal tissue. The source is a male donor with papillary thyroid cancer or a benign thyroid nodule (not recorded which). Some clones in this sample may be carry-over from other donors' samples.

In this sample, this clone turned up a few times. The rearrangement joins TRBV4-2 to TRBJ1-4, with D uncertain. CDR3 length: 12 residues. The V gene lost 0 bases and the J gene lost 8 bases, with 4 bases spanning the gap. Germline V gene lookup returns CDR1 LGHNA and CDR2 YNFKEQ. The CDR3 here is CASSQDREKLFF. The CDR3 DNA is TGTGCCAGCAGCCAAGACAGGGAAAAACTGTTTTTT.

In its sample, this clone ranks as large. The chain employs TRBV12-3 or TRBV12-4 and TRBJ1-2; the D gene is possibly TRBD1 (6 bases). This CDR3 has 14 residues. Trimming left V 3 bases short and J 6 bases short, with 14 bases between. The CDR3 sequence is CASSLSGGSDGYTF. The CDR3 DNA sequence: TGTGCCAGCAGTTTGTCGGGGGGCTCGGATGGCTACACCTTC.

This clone has ten or more counts. V and J are TRBV11-3 and TRBJ2-7; D may be TRBD1 (5 bases). Trimming stripped 3 bases from V and 5 bases from J, with 8 bases between. The CDR3 is 12 amino acids. From germline, CDR1 is SGHNT and CDR2 YENEEA. CDR3 sequence (DNA): TGTGCCAGCAGCTTTACAGGCCACGAGCAGTACTTC. Protein product: CASSFTGHEQYF. The full variable domain, completed using reference TRBV11-3 and TRBJ2-7, is EAGVVQSPRYKIIEKKQPVAFWCNPISGHNTLYWYLQNLGQGPELLIRYENEEAVDDSQLPKDRFSAERLKGVDSTLKIQPAELGDSAVYLCASSFTGHEQYFGPGTRLTVT.

In its sample, this clone ranks as medium-sized. The chain joins TRBV10-1 to TRBJ2-5; D tentatively reads TRBD1 or TRBD2 (6 bases each). CDR1 WNHNN and CDR2 SYGVQD come from the germline V gene (reference sequence). There are 13 residues in the CDR3. V gave up 6 bases and J gave up 7 bases, with 15 bases separating them. CDR3 residues: CASSEDRRGTQYF. The CDR3 DNA follows: TGCGCCAGCAGCGAAGACAGGAGGGGGACCCAGTACTTC.

The CDR3 protein is CAISELGHGRYTEAFF. In DNA, the CDR3 is TGTGCCATCAGTGAACTGGGACACGGTAGGTACACTGAAGCTTTCTTT. The V and J genes are TRBV10-3 and TRBJ1-1; D is perhaps TRBD1 (6 bases). Trimming cost V 3 bases and J 3 bases, with 17 bases left between them. The CDR3 has 16 residues. CDR1 and CDR2 (germline): ENHRY, SYGVKD.